This T cell receptor (beta chain) was sequenced for a study of OX40 agonist ivuxolimab in advanced cancers. Regarding the research as a whole: Ivuxolimab was an agonistic, fully human IgG2 monoclonal antibody directed against OX40 (CD134), a costimulatory receptor. Intravenous ivuxolimab was administered to patients every 2 weeks at six dose levels: 0.01, 0.1, 0.3, 1.5, 3 and 10 mg/kg. Of the approximately 54 patients in dose escalation, 19 had hepatocellular carcinoma, some 15 had melanoma, 9 had renal cell carcinoma and 9 had head and neck cancer. The dose-escalation cohort was 82.7% male with a mean age of about 65 years, ranging from about 20 to 85. Patients were allowed to have had prior anti-PD-1, anti-PD-L1 or anti-CTLA-4 therapy, and 30% to 40% of the dose-escalation patients had previously received checkpoint inhibitors. Partial responses occurred in three dose-escalation patients, of whom one had hepatocellular carcinoma and two had cutaneous melanoma. Peripheral TCRbeta sequencing was intended to test whether TCR sequence diversity was altered and clonal T-cell expansion was caused by ivuxolimab. The monotherapy dose-escalation portion (N ≈ 57 patients) of the phase I ivuxolimab trial is reported in the paper. The paper as a whole reports these results and caveats: Partial responders in the 0.1-3.0 mg/kg groups had among the lowest normalized peripheral clonal expansion, especially among CD8+ T cells. At doses of 0.1 to 3.0 mg/kg, clonal expansion of both CD4+ and CD8+ T cells in blood was seen between baseline and week 6. After ivuxolimab, more expanded clones were found on average in CD8+ T cells than in CD4+ T cells. Low levels of normalized T-cell clonal expansion were also seen in some patients who did not respond. Which antigens the clonally expanded peripheral T cells were specific for was not determined.

Genomic DNA was extracted from sorted cells for sequencing of the TCRbeta CDR3 region. The immunoSEQ Assay was used to sequence the TCRbeta CDR3 regions. TCRdb retrieved this table from immuneACCESS and kept in-frame rearrangements only. Not all clones are present; in checked studies, unresolved V genes account for under half, and no reason is known for the remainder. Counted in this sample were 60,000 to 75,000 clones; roughly 86% of them appeared once. The top ten clonotypes cover approximately 5.4% of the sample. Turning to this clone: Its antigen target is currently unknown. There are no base qualities to consult, and no much larger clone falls within one base.

The trial excluded patients who had a history of autoimmune disease or who were on systemic immunosuppression. Peripheral blood for TCR sequencing was collected from all dose cohorts at baseline, on cycle 4 day 1, and on cycle 7 day 1. The samples were drawn from a first-in-human, open-label, multicenter phase I dose-escalation trial of ivuxolimab. Adults with locally advanced or metastatic melanoma, renal cell, hepatocellular, or head and neck squamous cell carcinoma were enrolled in the trial. Before TCR sequencing, CD4+ and CD8+ T cells were separately sorted from peripheral blood. The germline V gene encodes CDR1 MDHEN and CDR2 SYDVKM. The CDR3 runs 14 amino acids, cysteine and phenylalanine included. Of the read, only the CDR3 DNA is kept; its 42 bases are in frame from base 1. Relative to germline, V is 5 bases shorter and J is 14 bases shorter, with 19 bases between their ends.

This specimen was CD4+ or CD8+ T cells sorted from blood, taken in a trial of the OX40 agonist ivuxolimab. This clonotype was obtained from an adult with an advanced solid tumor such as melanoma, head and neck, liver or kidney cancer. Recombination connected TRBV28 to TRBJ1-6; the D gene identity is not certain. The DNA is as follows: TGTGCCAGCAGTATACCTCGTGAGCGGAGGACCCTCCACTTT. This codes for CASSIPRERRTLHF.